This T cell receptor (beta chain) emerged from a study of patients and donors after allogeneic stem cell transplantation. TCRdb itself ran the RT-PCR reads through MiXCR, one entry per CDR3 protein. The table lists some 880,000 distinct CDR3 sequences, about a sixth of them singletons. The CDR3 is 15 amino acids. With 2 bases clipped from V and 8 bases from J, the junction kept 11 bases outside the gene matches. The germline gives CDR1 KGHSH, CDR2 LQKENI. This clonotype appeared a few times. The TCR comes from a human donor who was either an allogeneic HSCT recipient or a stem cell or donor lymphocyte infusion donor (not recorded which). It is not recorded whose cells these are; they may come from a transplant donor. What was sequenced was blood, either unsorted or a sorted T cell fraction (not recorded which). The chain links TRBV18 to TRBJ1-2, with 7 bases identical to TRBD1. This CDR3 reads CASSPGTATWSGYTF. As DNA, the CDR3 is TGTGCCAGCTCACCAGGGACAGCCACATGGAGCGGCTACACCTTC.